Presented here are 5 T cell receptor beta chains from one specimen sequenced in a study of shared clonotypes between healthy human individuals. Using immunoSEQ multiplex PCR, the repertoire was profiled, and TCRdb retains in-frame clones only, with some absent. This repertoire shows 450,000 to 500,000 clones, roughly 80% found once; its top ten account for roughly 12%. Sequencing was done on a sample of PBMCs. The source is a woman aged 40 to 50 in good health. Some clones in this sample may be carry-over from other donors' samples.

V gene TRBV6-5 combines with J gene TRBJ2-1; a possible D gene is TRBD1 (6 bases). Trimming took off 7 bases at V and 7 bases at J, with 20 bases between the two ends. Germline lookup yields CDR1 MNHEY and CDR2 SVGAGI. The CDR3 contains 15 residues. DNA for the CDR3: TGTGCCAGCAAGAGGAACAGGGAAGCGAGAAATGAGCAGTTCTTC. Amino acid sequence: CASKRNREARNEQFF.

The V gene is TRBV7-9, the J gene TRBJ1-2, with D hard to call. CDR1 is SEHNR, CDR2 FQNEAQ, per germline (reference sequence). The CDR3 covers 14 residues. The V end lost 2 bases, the J end lost 3 bases, and 10 bases lay between the germline ends. CDR3 in DNA: TGTGCCAGCAGCTTAAGCGGGGATGACTATGGCTACACCTTC. Residues: CASSLSGDDYGYTF.

Concerning this clone itself: With only one base between it and a far larger clone, this is likely a read error. The sample has other DNA sequences that encode this CDR3 too. The chain recombines TRBV5-4 with TRBJ2-5; TRBD2 might be the D (5 bases). V was trimmed by 7 bases and J by 6 bases, leaving 16 bases between them. Per germline, CDR1 SGHNT and CDR2 YYREEE (reference sequence). This CDR3 contains 13 residues. The CDR3 here is CASQSGSRKTQYF. The DNA for the CDR3 is TGTGCCAGCCAGAGCGGTAGTAGGAAGACCCAGTACTTC.

The V and J genes are TRBV4-1 and TRBJ1-3; D is uncertain. From germline, CDR1 is MGHRA and CDR2 YSYEKL. The V end was cut by 1 base, the J end by 4 bases, with 11 bases between. This CDR3 is 15 amino acids long. This chain's CDR3 is CASSQVGRRGNTIYF. In nucleotides, the CDR3 is TGCGCCAGCAGCCAAGTGGGCAGGAGAGGAAACACCATATATTTT.

This chain joins TRBV5-1 and TRBJ2-5; D is uncertain. From germline, CDR1 is SGHRS and CDR2 YFSETQ. The CDR3 extends over 14 amino acids. Trimming cost V 0 bases and J 2 bases, with 8 bases left between them. In DNA form, the CDR3 reads TGCGCCAGCAGCTTGGCCTTAGGTCAAGAGACCCAGTACTTC. It codes for CASSLALGQETQYF. Full variable domain (remainder filled in from reference TRBV5-1 and TRBJ2-5): KAGVTQTPRYLIKTRGQQVTLSCSPISGHRSVSWYQQTPGQGLQFLFEYFSETQRNKGNFPGRFSGRQFSNSRSEMNVSTLELGDSALYLCASSLALGQETQYFGPGTRLLVL.